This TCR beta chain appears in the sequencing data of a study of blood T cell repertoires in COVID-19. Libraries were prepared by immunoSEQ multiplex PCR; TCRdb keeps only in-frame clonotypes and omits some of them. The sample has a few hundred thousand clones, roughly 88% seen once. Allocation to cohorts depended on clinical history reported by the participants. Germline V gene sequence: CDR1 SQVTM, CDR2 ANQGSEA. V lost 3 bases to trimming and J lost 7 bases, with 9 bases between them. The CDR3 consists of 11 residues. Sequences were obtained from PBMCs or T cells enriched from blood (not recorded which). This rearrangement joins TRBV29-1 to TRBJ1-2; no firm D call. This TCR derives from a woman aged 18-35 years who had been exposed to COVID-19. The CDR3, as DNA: TGCAGCGTTGATCGTGGTAGTGGCTACACCTTC. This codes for CSVDRGSGYTF. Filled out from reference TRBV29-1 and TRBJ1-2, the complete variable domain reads SAVISQKPSRDICQRGTSLTIQCQVDSQVTMMFWYRQQPGQSLTLIATANQGSEATYESGFVIDKFPISRPNLTFSTLTVSNMSPEDSSIYLCSVDRGSGYTFGSGTRLTVV.